These T cell receptor beta chains were read from a single sample in a study of T cells after yellow fever vaccination. TCRdb reprocessed the 5' RACE reads with MiXCR, giving one entry per CDR3 protein. The sample gives some 320,000 distinct CDR3 sequences, more than 8.5% of which show up once; roughly 18% is in the top ten. This specimen was PBMCs, taken on the day of the first yellow fever vaccination. These receptors were collected from a young man who received the YFV17D yellow fever vaccine. Both conserved end residues are part of each CDR3. D genes are given only for firm matches. Size is stated for part of the rows, as once, few or many counts, or as a class when the clone is expanded.

D	V	size	J	CDR3	DNA
NA	TRBV4-1	many	TRBJ2-1	CASSEVGASSYNEQFF	TGCGCCAGTTCTGAGGTTGGGGCAAGCTCCTACAATGAGCAGTTCTTC
TRBD2	TRBV19	NA	TRBJ2-1	CASSRTGTSVNEQFF	TGTGCCAGTAGTCGGACCGGGACTAGCGTCAATGAGCAGTTCTTC
NA	TRBV4-2	many	TRBJ1-6	CASTREVDDSPLHF	TGTGCCAGCACCAGGGAGGTTGATGATTCACCCCTCCACTTT
NA	TRBV12-3/TRBV12-4	NA	TRBJ2-3	CASARASETDTQYF	TGTGCCAGTGCGCGGGCGTCCGAAACAGATACGCAGTATTTT
NA	TRBV27	few	TRBJ1-2	CASSSQTGANYGYTF	TGTGCCAGCAGTTCCCAGACAGGCGCTAACTATGGCTACACCTTC
TRBD1	TRBV25-1	NA	TRBJ1-4	CASSEKPGQGDEKLFF	TGTGCCAGCAGTGAAAAGCCGGGACAGGGAGATGAAAAACTGTTTTTT
NA	TRBV5-4	NA	TRBJ2-5	CASSPRGVETQYF	TGTGCCAGCAGCCCCCGTGGCGTGGAGACCCAGTACTTC
NA	TRBV5-6	NA	TRBJ2-3	CASSQLVDTQYF	TGTGCCAGCAGCCAGTTGGTGGATACGCAGTATTTT
NA	TRBV28	few	TRBJ1-4	CASNSGGPTDTNEKLFF	TGTGCCAGCAACTCTGGGGGCCCGACAGACACGAATGAAAAACTGTTTTTT
NA	TRBV12-3/TRBV12-4	many	TRBJ2-7	CASSEVGPYEQYF	TGTGCCAGCAGTGAGGTTGGTCCCTACGAGCAGTACTTC
NA	TRBV5-1	NA	TRBJ2-3	CASRSYTPADTQYF	TGCGCCAGCAGGAGTTACACCCCCGCAGATACGCAGTATTTT
NA	TRBV20-1	many	TRBJ2-5	CSARDPLRGETQYF	TGCAGTGCTAGAGATCCCCTTAGGGGGGAGACCCAGTACTTC
TRBD1	TRBV5-6	NA	TRBJ1-6	CASSLKTGTGVDSPLHF	TGTGCCAGCAGCTTAAAGACCGGGACAGGGGTTGATTCACCCCTCCACTTT
TRBD2	TRBV7-2	many	TRBJ2-5	CASNPSGGGGTQYF	TGTGCCAGCAACCCTAGCGGGGGGGGAGGGACCCAGTACTTC
NA	TRBV24-1	few	TRBJ1-2	CATSDDSMGYGYTF	TGTGCCACCAGTGACGATTCGATGGGCTATGGCTACACCTTC
NA	TRBV20-1	NA	TRBJ2-7	CSASLATGSYELYF	TGCAGTGCTAGCCTAGCCACAGGGTCCTACGAGCTGTACTTC
TRBD2	TRBV29-1	NA	TRBJ2-1	CSVEGLAGYNEQFF	TGCAGCGTTGAAGGGCTAGCGGGGTACAATGAGCAGTTCTTC
NA	TRBV9	many	TRBJ1-3	CASSVRVAGSGNTIYF	TGTGCCAGCAGCGTGAGGGTGGCGGGTTCTGGAAACACCATATATTTT
NA	TRBV7-6	few	TRBJ1-2	CASSMTGFGYTF	TGTGCCAGCAGCATGACAGGTTTTGGCTACACCTTC
NA	TRBV29-1	many	TRBJ1-2	CSGGLVGSYGYTF	TGCAGCGGTGGGTTAGTGGGCAGCTATGGCTACACCTTC
TRBD2	TRBV4-3	NA	TRBJ2-3	CASSQDSGGFTDTQYF	TGCGCCAGCAGCCAAGATTCGGGGGGGTTCACAGATACGCAGTATTTT
NA	TRBV7-2	many	TRBJ1-6	CASSLEAGIISPLHF	TGTGCCAGCAGCTTAGAGGCAGGGATAATATCACCCCTCCACTTT
TRBD1	TRBV5-1	NA	TRBJ2-6	CASSQTRGQGAVGANVLTF	TGCGCCAGCAGCCAAACCCGGGGACAGGGGGCGGTTGGGGCCAACGTCCTGACTTTC
NA	TRBV12-3/TRBV12-4	many	TRBJ1-1	CASSWQTEAFF	TGTGCCAGCAGTTGGCAAACTGAAGCTTTCTTT
TRBD1	TRBV27	few	TRBJ1-5	CASSSAARGGGSQHF	TGTGCCAGCAGTTCGGCGGCCAGGGGGGGAGGGTCCCAGCATTTT
TRBD2	TRBV9	few	TRBJ2-1	CASSVDSGGYNEQFF	TGTGCCAGCAGCGTCGATAGCGGGGGGTACAATGAGCAGTTCTTC
NA	TRBV12-3/TRBV12-4	many	TRBJ2-2	CASSPRTTGELFF	TGTGCCAGCAGTCCCCGGACCACCGGGGAGCTGTTTTTT
TRBD1	TRBV7-9	few	TRBJ1-1	CASSRQGRGTEAFF	TGTGCCAGCAGCCGACAGGGAAGGGGGACTGAAGCTTTCTTT
TRBD2	TRBV5-4	few	TRBJ2-5	CASNSGGVRETQYF	TGTGCCAGCAATAGCGGGGGGGTCCGGGAGACCCAGTACTTC
NA	TRBV5-1	many	TRBJ1-2	CASSATTSNYGYTF	TGCGCCAGCAGCGCTACTACATCCAACTATGGCTACACCTTC
TRBD2	TRBV11-2	few	TRBJ2-1	CASSLRPRPGLAGNEQFF	TGTGCCAGCAGCCTACGGCCCAGACCGGGACTAGCGGGCAATGAGCAGTTCTTC
NA	TRBV29-1	NA	TRBJ1-2	CSVVTDDTNYGYTF	TGCAGCGTTGTGACGGATGATACTAACTATGGCTACACCTTC
NA	TRBV6-5	NA	TRBJ2-3	CASSYSFGDTQYF	TGTGCCAGCAGTTACTCGTTTGGAGATACGCAGTATTTT
NA	TRBV6-5	few	TRBJ2-3	CASSYSRNPQADTQYF	TGTGCCAGCAGTTACTCGCGCAACCCGCAGGCAGATACGCAGTATTTT
NA	TRBV12-3/TRBV12-4	many	TRBJ1-1	CASSLGGLNTEAFF	TGTGCCAGCAGCTTAGGAGGGCTCAACACTGAAGCTTTCTTT
TRBD1	TRBV12-3/TRBV12-4	few	TRBJ2-2	CASSLGTGAWTGELFF	TGTGCCAGCAGTTTAGGGACAGGGGCTTGGACCGGGGAGCTGTTTTTT
TRBD1	TRBV4-2	NA	TRBJ1-2	CASSSDRGGYTF	TGTGCCAGCAGCTCAGACAGGGGTGGCTACACCTTC
NA	TRBV12-3/TRBV12-4	NA	TRBJ1-2	CASSHGPNYGYTF	TGTGCCAGCAGCCACGGACCCAACTATGGCTACACCTTC
NA	TRBV20-1	few	TRBJ2-7	CSARDRAQQYF	TGCAGTGCCAGGGACCGTGCCCAGCAGTACTTC
NA	TRBV14	NA	TRBJ2-5	CASSRGFETQYF	TGTGCCAGCAGCCGGGGTTTTGAGACCCAGTACTTC
NA	TRBV11-2	few	TRBJ2-1	CASSLLRQVSYNEQFF	TGTGCCAGCAGCCTCCTCCGACAGGTCTCCTACAATGAGCAGTTCTTC
NA	TRBV15	NA	TRBJ1-6	CATSRDASIGEGTSPLHF	TGTGCCACCAGCAGAGACGCGTCTATCGGGGAGGGAACTTCACCCCTCCACTTT
NA	TRBV29-1	few	TRBJ1-1	CSVEGTRGTEAFF	TGCAGCGTTGAAGGGACTCGGGGGACTGAAGCTTTCTTT